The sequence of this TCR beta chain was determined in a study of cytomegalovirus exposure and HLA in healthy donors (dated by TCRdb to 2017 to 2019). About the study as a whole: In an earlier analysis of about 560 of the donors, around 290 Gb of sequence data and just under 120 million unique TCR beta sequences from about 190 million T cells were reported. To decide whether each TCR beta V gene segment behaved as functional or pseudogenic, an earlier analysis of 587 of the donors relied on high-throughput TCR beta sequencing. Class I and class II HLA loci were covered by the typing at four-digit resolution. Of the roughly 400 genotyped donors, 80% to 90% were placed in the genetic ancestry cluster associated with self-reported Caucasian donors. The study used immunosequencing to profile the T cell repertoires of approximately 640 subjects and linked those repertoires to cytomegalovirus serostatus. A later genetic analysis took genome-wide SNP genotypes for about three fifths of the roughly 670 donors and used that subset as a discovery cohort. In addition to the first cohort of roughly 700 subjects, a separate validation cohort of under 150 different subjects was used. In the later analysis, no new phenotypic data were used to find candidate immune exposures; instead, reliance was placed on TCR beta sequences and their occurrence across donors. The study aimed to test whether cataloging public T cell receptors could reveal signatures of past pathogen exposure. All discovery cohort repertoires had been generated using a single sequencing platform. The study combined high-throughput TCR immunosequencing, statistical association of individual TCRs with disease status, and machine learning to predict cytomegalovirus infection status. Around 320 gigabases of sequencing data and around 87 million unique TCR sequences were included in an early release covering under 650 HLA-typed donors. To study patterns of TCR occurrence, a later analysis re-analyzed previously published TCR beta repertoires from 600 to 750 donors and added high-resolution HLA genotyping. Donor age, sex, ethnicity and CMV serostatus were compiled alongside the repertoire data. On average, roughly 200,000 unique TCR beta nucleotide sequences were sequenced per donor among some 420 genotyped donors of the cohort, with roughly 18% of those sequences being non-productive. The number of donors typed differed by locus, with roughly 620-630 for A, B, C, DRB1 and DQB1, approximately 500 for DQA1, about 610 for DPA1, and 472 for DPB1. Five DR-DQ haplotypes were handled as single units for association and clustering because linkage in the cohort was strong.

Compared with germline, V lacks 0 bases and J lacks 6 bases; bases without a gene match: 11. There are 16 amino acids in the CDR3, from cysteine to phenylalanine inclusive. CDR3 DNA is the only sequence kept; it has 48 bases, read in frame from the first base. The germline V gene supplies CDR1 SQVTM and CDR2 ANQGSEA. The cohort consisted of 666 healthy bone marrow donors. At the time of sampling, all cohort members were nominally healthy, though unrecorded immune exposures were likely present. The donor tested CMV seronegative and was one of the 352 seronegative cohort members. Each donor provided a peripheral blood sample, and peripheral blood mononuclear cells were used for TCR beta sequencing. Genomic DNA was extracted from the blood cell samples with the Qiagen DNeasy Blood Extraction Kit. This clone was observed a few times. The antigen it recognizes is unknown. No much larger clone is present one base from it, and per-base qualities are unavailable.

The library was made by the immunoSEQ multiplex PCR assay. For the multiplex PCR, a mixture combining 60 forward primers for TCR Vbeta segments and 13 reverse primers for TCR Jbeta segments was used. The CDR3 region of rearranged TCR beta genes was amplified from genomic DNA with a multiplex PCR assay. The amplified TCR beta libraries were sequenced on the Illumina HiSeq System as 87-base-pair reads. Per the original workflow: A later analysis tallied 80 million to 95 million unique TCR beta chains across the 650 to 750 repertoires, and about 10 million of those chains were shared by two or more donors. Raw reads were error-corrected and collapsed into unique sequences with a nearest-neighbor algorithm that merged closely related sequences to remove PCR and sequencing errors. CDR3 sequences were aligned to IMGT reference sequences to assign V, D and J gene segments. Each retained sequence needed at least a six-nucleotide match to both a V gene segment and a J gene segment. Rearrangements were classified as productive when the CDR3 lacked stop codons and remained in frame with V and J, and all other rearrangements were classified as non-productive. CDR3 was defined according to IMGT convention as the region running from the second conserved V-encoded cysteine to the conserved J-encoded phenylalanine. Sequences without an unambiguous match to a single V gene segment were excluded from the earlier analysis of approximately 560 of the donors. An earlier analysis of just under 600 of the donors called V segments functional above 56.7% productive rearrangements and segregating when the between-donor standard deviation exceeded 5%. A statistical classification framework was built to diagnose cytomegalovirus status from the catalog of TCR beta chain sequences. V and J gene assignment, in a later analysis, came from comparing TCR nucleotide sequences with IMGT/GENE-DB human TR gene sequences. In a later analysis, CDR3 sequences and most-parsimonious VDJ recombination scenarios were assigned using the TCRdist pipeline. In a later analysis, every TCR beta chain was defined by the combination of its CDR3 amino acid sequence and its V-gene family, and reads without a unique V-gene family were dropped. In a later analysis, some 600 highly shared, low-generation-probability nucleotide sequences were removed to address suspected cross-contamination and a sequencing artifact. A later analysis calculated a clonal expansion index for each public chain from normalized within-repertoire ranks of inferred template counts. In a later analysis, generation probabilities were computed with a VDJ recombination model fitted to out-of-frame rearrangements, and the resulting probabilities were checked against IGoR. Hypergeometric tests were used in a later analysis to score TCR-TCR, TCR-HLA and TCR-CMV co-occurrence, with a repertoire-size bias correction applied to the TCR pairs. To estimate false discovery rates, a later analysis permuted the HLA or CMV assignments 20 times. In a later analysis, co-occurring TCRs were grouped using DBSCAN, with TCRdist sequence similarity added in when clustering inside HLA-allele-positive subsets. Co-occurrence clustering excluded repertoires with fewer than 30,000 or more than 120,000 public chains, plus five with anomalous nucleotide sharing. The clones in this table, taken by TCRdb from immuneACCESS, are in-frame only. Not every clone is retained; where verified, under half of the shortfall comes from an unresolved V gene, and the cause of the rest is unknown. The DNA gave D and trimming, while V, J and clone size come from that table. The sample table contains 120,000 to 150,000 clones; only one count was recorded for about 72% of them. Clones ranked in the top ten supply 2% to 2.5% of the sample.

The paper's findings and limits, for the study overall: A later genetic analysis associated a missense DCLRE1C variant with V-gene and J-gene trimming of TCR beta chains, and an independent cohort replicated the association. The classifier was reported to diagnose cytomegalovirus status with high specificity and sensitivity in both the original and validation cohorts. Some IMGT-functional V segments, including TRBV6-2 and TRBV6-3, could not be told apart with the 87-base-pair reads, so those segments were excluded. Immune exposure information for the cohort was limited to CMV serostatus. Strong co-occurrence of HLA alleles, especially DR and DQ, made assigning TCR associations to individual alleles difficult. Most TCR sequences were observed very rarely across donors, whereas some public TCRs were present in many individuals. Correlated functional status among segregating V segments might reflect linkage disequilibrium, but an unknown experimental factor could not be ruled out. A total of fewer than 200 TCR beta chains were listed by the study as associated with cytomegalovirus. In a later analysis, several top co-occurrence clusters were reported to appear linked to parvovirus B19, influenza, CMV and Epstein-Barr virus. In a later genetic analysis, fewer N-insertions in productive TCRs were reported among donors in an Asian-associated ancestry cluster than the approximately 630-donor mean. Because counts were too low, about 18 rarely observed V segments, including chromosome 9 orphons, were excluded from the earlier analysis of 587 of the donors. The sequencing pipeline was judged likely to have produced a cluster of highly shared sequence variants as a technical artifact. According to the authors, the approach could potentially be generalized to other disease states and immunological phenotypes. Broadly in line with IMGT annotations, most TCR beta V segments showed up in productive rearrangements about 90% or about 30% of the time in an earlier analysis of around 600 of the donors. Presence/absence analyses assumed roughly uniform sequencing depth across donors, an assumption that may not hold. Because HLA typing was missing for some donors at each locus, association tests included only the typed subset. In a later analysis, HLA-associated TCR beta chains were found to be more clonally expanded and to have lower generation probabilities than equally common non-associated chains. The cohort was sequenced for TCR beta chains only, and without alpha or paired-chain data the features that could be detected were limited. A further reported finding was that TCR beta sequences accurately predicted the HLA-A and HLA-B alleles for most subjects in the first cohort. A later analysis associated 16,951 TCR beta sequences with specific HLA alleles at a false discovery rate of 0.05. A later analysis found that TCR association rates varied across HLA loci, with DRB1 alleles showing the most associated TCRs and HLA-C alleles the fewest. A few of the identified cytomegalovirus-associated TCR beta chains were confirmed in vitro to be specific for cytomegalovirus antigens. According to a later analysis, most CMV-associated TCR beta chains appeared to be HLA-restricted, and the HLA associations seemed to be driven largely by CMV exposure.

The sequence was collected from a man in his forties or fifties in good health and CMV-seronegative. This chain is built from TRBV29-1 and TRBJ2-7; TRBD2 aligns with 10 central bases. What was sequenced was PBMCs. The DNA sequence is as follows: TGCAGCGTTGAAGATGGAAACCCTAGCGGGAGTGGCGAGCAGTACTTC. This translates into CSVEDGNPSGSGEQYF.